This is a list of T cell receptor beta chains from one sample in a study of blood T cell repertoires in COVID-19. Data came from immunoSEQ multiplex PCR; TCRdb stores just in-frame clones and leaves some out. In the table there are approximately 140,000 clones, about 88% of which are singletons. The sample consisted of peripheral blood. Receptors originate from a human donor with COVID-19, enrolled during active disease. The donor label of this sample is uncertain. CDR3s include the opening cysteine and the closing phenylalanine or tryptophan. The order of the fields is J gene, V gene, D gene, clone size, CDR3 protein, CDR3 DNA. A D gene is named only where the DNA matches it firmly. Size is omitted from some rows. Given values are once, few, many or a class for expanded clones.

TRBJ1-1,TRBV13,.,medium-sized,CASSLERDTEAFF,TGTGCCAGCAGCTTAGAGAGGGACACTGAAGCTTTCTTT
TRBJ2-2,TRBV19,TRBD1,.,CASSSRTGFTGELFF,TGTGCCAGTAGCTCCAGGACAGGATTCACCGGGGAGCTGTTTTTT
TRBJ1-5,TRBV2,TRBD1,.,CASSEIRGDQPQHF,TGTGCCAGCAGTGAAATCAGGGGGGATCAGCCCCAGCATTTT
TRBJ1-1,TRBV30,.,.,CAWSRGGSNTEAFF,TGTGCCTGGAGTCGAGGGGGATCAAACACTGAAGCTTTCTTT
TRBJ2-3,TRBV6-1,.,.,CASSDLASGDTQYF,TGTGCCAGCAGTGACCTGGCCAGCGGGGATACGCAGTATTTT
TRBJ2-7,TRBV3-1/TRBV3-2,.,.,CASSQAHPGLYSYEQYF,TGTGCCAGCAGCCAAGCCCACCCGGGACTCTATTCCTACGAGCAGTACTTC
TRBJ2-3,TRBV25-1,.,once,CASGAEHYTDTQYF,TGTGCCAGCGGAGCAGAGCACTACACAGATACGCAGTATTTT
TRBJ2-1,TRBV2,TRBD2,.,CASNLLAGGYNEQFF,TGTGCCAGCAACTTACTAGCGGGGGGTTACAATGAGCAGTTCTTC
TRBJ1-4,TRBV5-5,TRBD1,.,CASSLSQGATNEKLFF,TGTGCCAGCAGCTTGTCACAGGGGGCAACTAATGAAAAACTGTTTTTT
TRBJ2-2,TRBV27,.,.,CASRDTNTGELFF,TGTGCCAGCAGGGACACGAACACCGGGGAGCTGTTTTTT
TRBJ2-2,TRBV7-7,.,.,CASSLGLEAGELFF,TGTGCCAGCAGCTTAGGCCTGGAGGCCGGGGAGCTGTTTTTT
TRBJ2-1,TRBV6-5,TRBD2,few,CASGLAGGLNEQFF,TGTGCCAGCGGTTTAGCGGGGGGGCTCAATGAGCAGTTCTTC
TRBJ1-4,TRBV5-4,.,.,CASSLGQANEKLFF,TGTGCCAGCAGCTTGGGACAGGCTAATGAAAAACTGTTTTTT
TRBJ2-3,TRBV7-9,TRBD2,.,CASNVAGGHRTDTQYF,TGTGCCAGCAATGTAGCGGGGGGGCATCGGACAGATACGCAGTATTTT
TRBJ2-4,TRBV5-5,.,.,CASSFRTDTRQYF,TGTGCCAGCAGCTTCAGGACAGATACCCGACAGTACTTC
TRBJ2-5,TRBV2,.,.,CASSTRGPYF,TGTGCCAGCAGCACCCGAGGCCCCTACTTC
TRBJ2-3,TRBV19,.,.,CASSSSRGTQYF,TGTGCCAGTAGTAGTTCCAGGGGTACGCAGTATTTT
TRBJ2-2,TRBV2,.,once,CASRAGTEGGELFF,TGTGCCAGCAGGGCCGGGACGGAGGGGGGGGAGCTGTTTTTT
TRBJ1-1,TRBV7-9,TRBD1,.,CASSNRPTGANTEAFF,TGTGCCAGCAGCAACCGCCCTACAGGGGCGAACACTGAAGCTTTCTTT
TRBJ2-1,TRBV7-8,TRBD1,few,CASSTDRASYNEQFF,TGTGCCAGCAGCACGGACAGGGCGTCCTACAATGAGCAGTTCTTC
TRBJ2-5,TRBV29-1,.,.,CSSGEGSGSQETQYF,TGCAGCTCGGGGGAAGGTAGCGGATCACAAGAGACCCAGTACTTC
TRBJ1-1,TRBV5-5,.,.,CASSWDHRETEAFF,TGTGCCAGCAGCTGGGACCACAGGGAGACTGAAGCTTTCTTT
TRBJ2-3,TRBV11-3,.,.,CASSLLPGSWTDTQYF,TGTGCCAGCAGCTTACTTCCGGGGAGTTGGACAGATACGCAGTATTTT
TRBJ2-5,TRBV18,.,.,CASSPLLDAYQETQYF,TGTGCCAGCTCACCTCTCCTAGACGCGTACCAAGAGACCCAGTACTTC
TRBJ2-6,TRBV16,.,.,CASSLNRAGANVLTF,TGTGCCAGCAGCCTTAACAGGGCTGGGGCCAACGTCCTGACTTTC
TRBJ2-1,TRBV7-9,TRBD2,.,CASTKTSGDEQFF,TGTGCCAGCACCAAGACTAGCGGGGATGAGCAGTTCTTC
TRBJ2-1,TRBV6-1,.,.,CASSEGLNEGNEQFF,TGTGCCAGCAGTGAAGGTCTCAATGAGGGCAATGAGCAGTTCTTC
TRBJ1-5,TRBV10-2,TRBD1,.,CASSGYGGQGRNQPQHF,TGCGCCAGCAGTGGATATGGGGGACAGGGGAGGAATCAGCCCCAGCATTTT
TRBJ2-7,TRBV5-1,TRBD1,.,CASSSSMDRVSYEQYF,TGCGCCAGCAGCTCCTCTATGGACAGGGTCTCCTACGAGCAGTACTTC
TRBJ2-2,TRBV5-4,TRBD2,.,CASSLAGGPRRLFF,TGTGCCAGCAGCTTGGCGGGGGGGCCCCGTCGGCTGTTTTTT
TRBJ1-3,TRBV9,.,once,CASSVSPRSRGGNTIYF,TGTGCCAGCAGCGTATCCCCTCGTAGTCGGGGTGGAAACACCATATATTTT
TRBJ1-2,TRBV12-5,.,.,CASAAGLWNYGYTF,TGTGCTAGTGCCGCAGGGCTTTGGAACTATGGCTACACCTTC
TRBJ1-1,TRBV19,.,.,CASRLVRGNTEAFF,TGTGCCAGCAGGCTGGTAAGGGGGAACACTGAAGCTTTCTTT
TRBJ1-6,TRBV2,TRBD1,.,CASAPGQGNSYNSPLHF,TGTGCCAGCGCTCCGGGACAGGGCAACTCCTATAATTCACCCCTCCACTTT
TRBJ1-1,TRBV6-5,.,.,CASSRNPLLNTEAFF,TGTGCCAGCAGCAGAAACCCGTTATTGAACACTGAAGCTTTCTTT
TRBJ2-3,TRBV5-8,TRBD1,.,CASSLGTASTDTQYF,TGTGCCAGCAGCCTAGGGACAGCTAGCACAGATACGCAGTATTTT
TRBJ1-2,TRBV18,.,.,CASSPRDRGGGYGYTF,TGTGCCAGCTCACCACGGGATCGCGGAGGCGGCTATGGCTACACCTTC
TRBJ2-5,TRBV2,.,.,CATSFGYGETQYF,TGTGCCACCTCATTCGGGTATGGAGAGACCCAGTACTTC
TRBJ1-5,TRBV28,.,.,CASSLGQNNQPQHF,TGTGCCAGCAGTTTAGGGCAGAACAATCAGCCCCAGCATTTT
TRBJ1-2,TRBV5-6,.,once,CASSLAGGRGYTF,TGTGCCAGCAGCTTGGCGGGGGGCCGTGGCTACACCTTC
TRBJ1-6,TRBV27,.,.,CASSFSVSSYNSPLHF,TGTGCCAGCAGTTTCAGTGTAAGCTCCTATAATTCACCCCTCCACTTT
TRBJ2-1,TRBV24-1,.,.,CATSDQYEQFF,TGTGCCACCAGTGATCAGTACGAGCAGTTCTTC
TRBJ1-2,TRBV11-2,TRBD1,.,CASSATGTGIYGYTF,TGTGCCAGCAGCGCCACCGGGACAGGGATCTATGGCTACACCTTC
TRBJ2-2,TRBV18,TRBD2,few,CASSPPRAGVTGELFF,TGTGCCAGCTCACCACCGCGAGCGGGGGTAACCGGGGAGCTGTTTTTT
TRBJ1-3,TRBV7-9,.,.,CASSSSRNPRGTGNTIYF,TGTGCCAGCAGCTCATCTCGAAACCCCAGGGGCACTGGAAACACCATATATTTT
TRBJ2-1,TRBV29-1,TRBD1,.,CSVEDPQGARVGQFF,TGCAGCGTTGAAGACCCACAGGGGGCAAGGGTTGGGCAGTTCTTC
TRBJ1-1,TRBV3-1/TRBV3-2,.,.,CASSQWLQDTEAFF,TGTGCCAGCAGCCAATGGTTACAAGACACTGAAGCTTTCTTT
TRBJ2-5,TRBV6-5,.,.,CATAGAEETQYF,TGTGCCACCGCTGGGGCCGAAGAGACCCAGTACTTC
TRBJ2-1,TRBV5-1,TRBD2,.,CASSLVTAGGPHEQFF,TGCGCCAGCAGCTTGGTTACAGCGGGGGGGCCGCATGAGCAGTTCTTC
TRBJ2-7,TRBV5-4,TRBD2,.,CASSMTSGSREQYF,TGTGCCAGCAGTATGACTAGCGGGAGTAGGGAGCAGTACTTC
TRBJ1-1,TRBV7-2,TRBD1,.,CASSIGGRMNTEAFF,TGTGCCAGCAGCATAGGGGGCCGCATGAACACTGAAGCTTTCTTT
TRBJ1-4,TRBV4-1,TRBD1,.,CASSQSQGAREKLFF,TGCGCCAGCAGCCAGTCACAGGGGGCTCGGGAAAAACTGTTTTTT